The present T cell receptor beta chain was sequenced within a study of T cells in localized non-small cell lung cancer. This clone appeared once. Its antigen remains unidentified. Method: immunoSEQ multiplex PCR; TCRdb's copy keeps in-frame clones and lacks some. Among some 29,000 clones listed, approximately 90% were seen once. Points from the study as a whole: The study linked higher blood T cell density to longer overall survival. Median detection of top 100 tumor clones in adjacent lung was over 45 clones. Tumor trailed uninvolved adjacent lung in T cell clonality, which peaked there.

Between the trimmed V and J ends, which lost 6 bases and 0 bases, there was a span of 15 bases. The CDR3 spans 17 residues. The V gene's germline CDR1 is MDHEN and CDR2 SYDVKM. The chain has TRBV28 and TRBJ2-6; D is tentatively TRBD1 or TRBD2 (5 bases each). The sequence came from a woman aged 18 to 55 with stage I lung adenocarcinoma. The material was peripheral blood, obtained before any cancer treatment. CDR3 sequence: CASSQGTLYSGANVLTF. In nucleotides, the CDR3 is TGTGCCAGCAGCCAAGGGACCCTCTACTCTGGGGCCAACGTCCTGACTTTC.